One T cell receptor (beta chain) is described in this entry. The sample comes from a study of blood T cell repertoires in COVID-19. Turning to the study itself: Donors in the United States, Italy and Spain gave samples during acute or convalescent COVID-19. T cells, B-cell-depleted T cells, or PBMCs supplied cDNA or gDNA.

Original processing methods: By means of reference gene primer amplification, nucleated cell counts were estimated. Sequenced by immunoSEQ multiplex PCR; TCRdb stores in-frame clones only, minus some. From that table come the V and J calls and clone size; the DNA was used to work out D and trimming. The sample records some 30,000 clones, 65% to 90% being singletons. The CDR3 covers 13 residues. Trimming pared 5 bases from V and 6 bases from J, leaving 14 bases between. CDR1 is SGHKS and CDR2 is YYEKEE in the germline V gene (reference sequence). What was sequenced was peripheral blood. This TCR was recovered from a woman in her sixties or seventies with active COVID-19. The chain is built from TRBV5-5 and TRBJ1-2, with a weak D call TRBD1 (6 bases). CDR3 DNA: TGTGCCAGCAGTTTCGCAGGGGCAAATGGCTACACCTTC. Protein: CASSFAGANGYTF.